This T cell receptor (beta chain) was identified in a study of T cells in Graves' hyperthyroidism and ophthalmopathy. Notes on the study in general: Blood also showed most of the thyroid clonotypes that were expanded above 0.001.

Regions amplified from RNA transcripts were the TCR beta CDR3 regions. HTBI primers were used for first-round RT-PCR of the TCR CDR3. TCRdb passed the multiplex PCR reads through MiXCR, listing each CDR3 protein once. The data show over 650,000 distinct CDR3 sequences, 45% seen once. This clonotype was seen at least ten times. The antigen is unknown. Trimming removed 3 bases from V and 4 bases from J, with 9 bases in between. This CDR3 contains 12 residues. In germline, CDR1 is SQVTM, CDR2 ANQGSEA. Input material: peripheral blood or thyroid tissue (not recorded which). The receptor comes from an adult man with Graves' disease, either hyperthyroidism or ophthalmopathy (not recorded which). This chain links TRBV29-1 with TRBJ1-2, with D hard to call. CDR3 sequence: CSVDMGGYGYTF. The CDR3 region has the DNA TGCAGCGTTGATATGGGCGGCTATGGCTACACCTTC. The complete variable domain, with remaining parts taken from reference TRBV29-1 and TRBJ1-2, reads SAVISQKPSRDICQRGTSLTIQCQVDSQVTMMFWYRQQPGQSLTLIATANQGSEATYESGFVIDKFPISRPNLTFSTLTVSNMSPEDSSIYLCSVDMGGYGYTFGSGTRLTVV.